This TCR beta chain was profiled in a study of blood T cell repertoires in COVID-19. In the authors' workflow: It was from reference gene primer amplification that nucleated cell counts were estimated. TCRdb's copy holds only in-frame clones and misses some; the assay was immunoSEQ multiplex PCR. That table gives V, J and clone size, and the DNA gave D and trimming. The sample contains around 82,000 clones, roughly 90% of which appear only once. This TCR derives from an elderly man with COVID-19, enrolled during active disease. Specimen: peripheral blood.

Here the CDR3 DNA reads TGTGCCAGCAGCGTAGCAGGGCCTGGGGCTGGAAACACCATATATTTT. This translates into CASSVAGPGAGNTIYF. The genes are TRBV9 and TRBJ1-3, with a possible D match to TRBD1 (5 bases). CDR3 length: 16 residues. The V end lost 0 bases, the J end lost 2 bases, and 12 bases lay between the germline ends. The germline CDR1 and CDR2 sequences are SGDLS and YYNGEE. Supplemented by reference TRBV9 and TRBJ1-3, the full variable domain reads DSGVTQTPKHLITATGQRVTLRCSPRSGDLSVYWYQQSLDQGLQFLIQYYNGEERAKGNILERFSAQQFPDLHSELNLSSLELGDSALYFCASSVAGPGAGNTIYFGEGSWLTVV.